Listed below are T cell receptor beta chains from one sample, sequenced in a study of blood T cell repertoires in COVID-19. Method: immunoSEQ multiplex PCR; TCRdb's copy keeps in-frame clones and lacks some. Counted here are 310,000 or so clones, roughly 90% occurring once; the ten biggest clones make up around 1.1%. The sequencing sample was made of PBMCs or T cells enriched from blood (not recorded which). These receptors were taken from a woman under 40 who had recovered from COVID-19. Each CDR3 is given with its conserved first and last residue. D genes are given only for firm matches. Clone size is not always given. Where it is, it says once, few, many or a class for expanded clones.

cdr3_aa: CASSTGANTGELFF; cdr3_nt: TGTGCCAGCAGTACAGGGGCGAACACCGGGGAGCTGTTTTTT; d_call: TRBD1; clone_size: once; v_call: TRBV27; j_call: TRBJ2-2
cdr3_aa: CATSGALGGWDTGELFF; cdr3_nt: TGTGCCACCAGTGGGGCCTTAGGGGGTTGGGACACCGGGGAGCTGTTTTTT; d_call: NA; clone_size: NA; v_call: TRBV24-1; j_call: TRBJ2-2
cdr3_aa: CAISDPGQGESPLHF; cdr3_nt: TGTGCCATCAGTGATCCGGGACAGGGGGAATCACCCCTCCACTTT; d_call: TRBD1; clone_size: NA; v_call: TRBV10-3; j_call: TRBJ1-6
cdr3_aa: CASSFTSGRYEQYF; cdr3_nt: TGTGCCAGCAGCTTCACTAGCGGGAGATACGAGCAGTACTTC; d_call: TRBD2; clone_size: NA; v_call: TRBV7-9; j_call: TRBJ2-7
cdr3_aa: CASSLQTTGRGYEQYF; cdr3_nt: TGTGCCAGCAGTCTCCAGACAACAGGGAGGGGCTACGAGCAGTACTTC; d_call: NA; clone_size: NA; v_call: TRBV28; j_call: TRBJ2-7
cdr3_aa: CASSQTWDSAGYTF; cdr3_nt: TGTGCCAGCAGCCAAACCTGGGACAGCGCGGGCTACACCTTC; d_call: TRBD1; clone_size: NA; v_call: TRBV3-1/TRBV3-2; j_call: TRBJ1-2
cdr3_aa: CASSPSPTGTDTQYF; cdr3_nt: TGTGCCAGCTCACCATCCCCAACTGGTACAGATACGCAGTATTTT; d_call: NA; clone_size: NA; v_call: TRBV18; j_call: TRBJ2-3
cdr3_aa: CASSVPGTDTQYF; cdr3_nt: TGTGCCAGCAGTGTTCCGGGGACAGATACGCAGTATTTT; d_call: NA; clone_size: NA; v_call: TRBV25-1; j_call: TRBJ2-3
cdr3_aa: CASSLEQGANSPLHF; cdr3_nt: TGTGCCAGCAGCTTAGAACAGGGGGCTAATTCACCCCTCCACTTT; d_call: TRBD1; clone_size: NA; v_call: TRBV7-8; j_call: TRBJ1-6
cdr3_aa: CASSIVASSNEQFF; cdr3_nt: TGTGCCAGTAGTATAGTAGCCAGCAGCAATGAGCAGTTCTTC; d_call: NA; clone_size: NA; v_call: TRBV19; j_call: TRBJ2-1
cdr3_aa: CASSGSGPTGELFF; cdr3_nt: TGTGCCAGTAGTGGGAGCGGGCCGACCGGGGAGCTGTTTTTT; d_call: NA; clone_size: NA; v_call: TRBV19; j_call: TRBJ2-2
cdr3_aa: CASSSLAGVDEQYF; cdr3_nt: TGTGCCAGCAGCTCCTTAGCGGGAGTGGACGAGCAGTACTTC; d_call: TRBD2; clone_size: NA; v_call: TRBV7-9; j_call: TRBJ2-7
cdr3_aa: CASSLDQSRKAFF; cdr3_nt: TGTGCCAGCAGCTTAGACCAGTCGAGGAAAGCTTTCTTT; d_call: NA; clone_size: NA; v_call: TRBV7-3; j_call: TRBJ1-1
cdr3_aa: CASSQGAGQPQHF; cdr3_nt: TGTGCCAGCAGCCAAGGTGCTGGACAACCCCAGCATTTT; d_call: NA; clone_size: NA; v_call: TRBV14; j_call: TRBJ1-5
cdr3_aa: CASSSAPSGASTDTQYF; cdr3_nt: TGTGCCAGCAGCTCAGCCCCTAGCGGGGCTAGCACAGATACGCAGTATTTT; d_call: TRBD2; clone_size: NA; v_call: TRBV7-3; j_call: TRBJ2-3
cdr3_aa: CASSLPLAGVGNTIYF; cdr3_nt: TGTGCCAGCAGTTTACCTTTGGCAGGGGTTGGAAACACCATATATTTT; d_call: NA; clone_size: NA; v_call: TRBV28; j_call: TRBJ1-3
cdr3_aa: CASSLVSDYGYTF; cdr3_nt: TGTGCCAGCAGTTTAGTGTCAGACTATGGCTACACCTTC; d_call: NA; clone_size: NA; v_call: TRBV12-3/TRBV12-4; j_call: TRBJ1-2
cdr3_aa: CASSLAMREIRYNEQFF; cdr3_nt: TGTGCCAGCAGCTTGGCGATGAGGGAGATTCGCTACAATGAGCAGTTCTTC; d_call: NA; clone_size: NA; v_call: TRBV5-6; j_call: TRBJ2-1
cdr3_aa: CASSPWGTGAYEQYF; cdr3_nt: TGTGCCAGCAGTCCCTGGGGGACAGGGGCCTACGAGCAGTACTTC; d_call: TRBD1; clone_size: NA; v_call: TRBV28; j_call: TRBJ2-7
cdr3_aa: CASSLASVNNNSPLHF; cdr3_nt: TGTGCCAGCAGCTTAGCGTCAGTGAATAATAATTCACCCCTCCACTTT; d_call: NA; clone_size: once; v_call: TRBV7-2; j_call: TRBJ1-6
cdr3_aa: CASSSLGTGGFGQPQHF; cdr3_nt: TGTGCCAGCAGTTCCCTTGGGACAGGGGGCTTTGGTCAGCCCCAGCATTTT; d_call: TRBD1; clone_size: NA; v_call: TRBV28; j_call: TRBJ1-5
cdr3_aa: CATSDTRDRVTGELFF; cdr3_nt: TGTGCCACCAGTGATACCCGGGACAGGGTAACCGGGGAGCTGTTTTTT; d_call: TRBD1; clone_size: NA; v_call: TRBV24-1; j_call: TRBJ2-2
cdr3_aa: CASSSAGGTSGTYNEQFF; cdr3_nt: TGTGCCAGCAGTTCCGCTGGAGGGACTAGCGGGACCTACAATGAGCAGTTCTTC; d_call: TRBD2; clone_size: NA; v_call: TRBV9; j_call: TRBJ2-1
cdr3_aa: CASSLGLAGFRTDTQYF; cdr3_nt: TGTGCCAGCAGCTTGGGACTAGCGGGATTCCGCACAGATACGCAGTATTTT; d_call: TRBD2; clone_size: NA; v_call: TRBV7-2; j_call: TRBJ2-3
cdr3_aa: CASSHQTGQETQYF; cdr3_nt: TGCGCCAGCAGCCACCAGACAGGTCAAGAGACCCAGTACTTC; d_call: NA; clone_size: NA; v_call: TRBV5-1; j_call: TRBJ2-5
cdr3_aa: CAWSIQGAAGEAFF; cdr3_nt: TGTGCCTGGAGTATTCAGGGGGCGGCGGGTGAAGCTTTCTTT; d_call: TRBD1; clone_size: NA; v_call: TRBV30; j_call: TRBJ1-1
cdr3_aa: CASSQAGGSTDTQYF; cdr3_nt: TGCGCCAGCAGCCAAGCGGGAGGGAGCACAGATACGCAGTATTTT; d_call: TRBD2; clone_size: NA; v_call: TRBV4-1; j_call: TRBJ2-3
cdr3_aa: CASSQGLGGATNEKLFF; cdr3_nt: TGCGCCAGCAGCCAAGGGTTAGGGGGCGCAACTAATGAAAAACTGTTTTTT; d_call: TRBD1; clone_size: once; v_call: TRBV4-3; j_call: TRBJ1-4
cdr3_aa: CASSLTVNSNQPQHF; cdr3_nt: TGTGCCAGCAGTCTTACAGTTAATAGCAATCAGCCCCAGCATTTT; d_call: NA; clone_size: NA; v_call: TRBV2; j_call: TRBJ1-5
cdr3_aa: CATGTGLETQYF; cdr3_nt: TGTGCCACCGGGACAGGGTTGGAGACCCAGTACTTC; d_call: TRBD1; clone_size: NA; v_call: TRBV19; j_call: TRBJ2-5
cdr3_aa: CASSLAAGGYNEQFF; cdr3_nt: TGCGCCAGCAGCTTGGCCGCAGGGGGTTACAATGAGCAGTTCTTC; d_call: TRBD1; clone_size: NA; v_call: TRBV5-1; j_call: TRBJ2-1
cdr3_aa: CASREIRGTGELFF; cdr3_nt: TGCGCCAGCAGAGAGATCAGGGGCACCGGGGAGCTGTTTTTT; d_call: NA; clone_size: NA; v_call: TRBV5-1; j_call: TRBJ2-2
cdr3_aa: CASSSSSRVLQPQHF; cdr3_nt: TGTGCCAGCAGTTCCTCCTCCAGGGTTTTGCAGCCCCAGCATTTT; d_call: NA; clone_size: NA; v_call: TRBV27; j_call: TRBJ1-5
cdr3_aa: CASSRTRGPYNEQFF; cdr3_nt: TGTGCCAGCAGCCGTACTAGAGGCCCCTACAATGAGCAGTTCTTC; d_call: NA; clone_size: NA; v_call: TRBV6-5; j_call: TRBJ2-1
cdr3_aa: CASSFLARVMNTEAFF; cdr3_nt: TGTGCCAGCAGCTTCTTGGCCAGGGTGATGAACACTGAAGCTTTCTTT; d_call: NA; clone_size: NA; v_call: TRBV7-3; j_call: TRBJ1-1
cdr3_aa: CASSRWSETQYF; cdr3_nt: TGTGCCAGCAGTCGGTGGTCAGAGACCCAGTACTTC; d_call: NA; clone_size: once; v_call: TRBV28; j_call: TRBJ2-5
cdr3_aa: CASSYSITGGWREQFF; cdr3_nt: TGTGCCAGCAGTTACTCGATAACGGGAGGATGGCGGGAGCAGTTCTTC; d_call: TRBD2; clone_size: NA; v_call: TRBV6-2/TRBV6-3; j_call: TRBJ2-1
cdr3_aa: CASRLLTSGRVAYEQYF; cdr3_nt: TGTGCCAGCAGACTGCTGACTAGCGGGAGGGTCGCCTACGAGCAGTACTTC; d_call: TRBD2; clone_size: NA; v_call: TRBV28; j_call: TRBJ2-7
cdr3_aa: CAWGPGIETQYF; cdr3_nt: TGTGCCTGGGGCCCGGGAATCGAGACCCAGTACTTC; d_call: NA; clone_size: NA; v_call: TRBV30; j_call: TRBJ2-5
cdr3_aa: CASSSGTPGQGVLQETQYF; cdr3_nt: TGTGCCAGCAGCTCCGGGACCCCGGGACAGGGGGTACTCCAAGAGACCCAGTACTTC; d_call: TRBD1; clone_size: once; v_call: TRBV7-9; j_call: TRBJ2-5
cdr3_aa: CASSRTGMNTEAFF; cdr3_nt: TGTGCCAGTTCCCGGACAGGGATGAACACTGAAGCTTTCTTT; d_call: TRBD1; clone_size: NA; v_call: TRBV18; j_call: TRBJ1-1
cdr3_aa: CASSFSGGNYNEQFF; cdr3_nt: TGTGCCAGCAGCTTTAGCGGGGGGAACTACAATGAGCAGTTCTTC; d_call: TRBD2; clone_size: NA; v_call: TRBV7-2; j_call: TRBJ2-1
cdr3_aa: CASSVTDTYEQYF; cdr3_nt: TGTGCCAGCAGTGTGACAGATACCTACGAGCAGTACTTC; d_call: NA; clone_size: NA; v_call: TRBV27; j_call: TRBJ2-7
cdr3_aa: CATSQIRSGEQYF; cdr3_nt: TGTGCCACTTCCCAGATTCGGTCGGGCGAGCAGTACTTC; d_call: NA; clone_size: few; v_call: TRBV15; j_call: TRBJ2-7
cdr3_aa: CASSLATASSVNSYEQYF; cdr3_nt: TGTGCCAGCAGCTTAGCCACAGCATCTAGCGTGAACTCCTACGAGCAGTACTTC; d_call: NA; clone_size: NA; v_call: TRBV7-2; j_call: TRBJ2-7
cdr3_aa: CASSDQGDVSPLHF; cdr3_nt: TGTGCCAGCAGCGACCAGGGGGATGTTTCACCCCTCCACTTT; d_call: TRBD1; clone_size: NA; v_call: TRBV5-4; j_call: TRBJ1-6
cdr3_aa: CATSRARTGDRPQHF; cdr3_nt: TGTGCCACCAGCAGAGCTAGAACAGGTGATCGGCCCCAGCATTTT; d_call: NA; clone_size: NA; v_call: TRBV15; j_call: TRBJ1-5